These T cell receptor beta chains were read from a single sample in a study of pediatric ulcerative colitis. The table came from immunoSEQ multiplex PCR; TCRdb's copy has only in-frame clones and leaves some out. The sample has 30,000 to 40,000 clones, 80% to 90% seen once; the top ten hold about 1.1%. The sequencing input was gut tissue. The receptors were sampled from a boy younger than 18 with mild ulcerative colitis. CDR3s include the opening cysteine and the closing phenylalanine or tryptophan. The D gene is left open where the match is weak. Rows give clone size only sometimes, using once, few, many, or a class for an expanded clone.

TRBJ1-5	NA	TRBV6-1	NA	CASSPPVEGNQPQHF	TGTGCCAGCAGTCCCCCAGTAGAGGGCAACCAGCCCCAGCATTTT
TRBJ2-3	once	TRBV29-1	TRBD2	CSVEDGGGYVYTDTQYF	TGCAGCGTTGAAGACGGGGGGGGTTATGTCTACACAGATACGCAGTATTTT
TRBJ1-5	few	TRBV4-1	NA	CASSQDRDQPQHF	TGCGCCAGCAGCCAAGATAGAGATCAGCCCCAGCATTTT
TRBJ1-5	once	TRBV4-1	NA	CASSQEAVRVNQPQHF	TGCGCCAGCAGCCAAGAAGCGGTCCGGGTCAATCAGCCCCAGCATTTT
TRBJ2-1	NA	TRBV7-3	NA	CASSPNRADPSNEQFF	TGTGCCAGCAGCCCCAACCGGGCCGACCCCTCCAATGAGCAGTTCTTC
TRBJ2-2	NA	TRBV5-1	NA	CASSLDRTVNTGELFF	TGCGCCAGCAGCTTGGATCGGACGGTCAACACCGGGGAGCTGTTTTTT
TRBJ1-2	NA	TRBV5-1	TRBD1	CASSQTETGHGYTF	TGCGCCAGCAGCCAAACCGAGACAGGGCATGGCTACACCTTC
TRBJ1-2	few	TRBV7-9	NA	CASSLRRGYTF	TGTGCCAGCAGCTTAAGACGTGGCTACACCTTC
TRBJ2-5	NA	TRBV7-6	TRBD1	CASSRGQGPSKTQYF	TGTGCCAGCAGCCGAGGACAGGGCCCTTCAAAGACCCAGTACTTC
TRBJ1-1	NA	TRBV7-9	NA	CASSLGQFLRMNTEAFF	TGTGCCAGCAGCTTAGGGCAGTTCCTCCGCATGAACACTGAAGCTTTCTTT
TRBJ2-3	NA	TRBV11-2	TRBD2	CASSLVVGGLEQDTQYF	TGTGCCAGCAGCTTAGTTGTAGGTGGACTAGAGCAAGATACGCAGTATTTT
TRBJ2-7	NA	TRBV7-2	NA	CASSPTGGREQYF	TGTGCCAGCAGCCCTACTGGAGGGCGCGAGCAGTACTTC
TRBJ1-2	NA	TRBV6-5	NA	CASSYWGSLYGYTF	TGTGCCAGCAGTTACTGGGGGTCTCTTTATGGCTACACCTTC
TRBJ1-1	NA	TRBV18	NA	CASSPAGDKAFF	TGTGCCAGCTCACCAGCCGGGGACAAAGCTTTCTTT
TRBJ1-2	NA	TRBV30	NA	CAWSWGAYGYTF	TGTGCCTGGAGTTGGGGGGCTTATGGCTACACCTTC
TRBJ2-3	NA	TRBV4-2	TRBD2	CASSQESSGLPDTQYF	TGTGCCAGCAGCCAAGAGTCTAGCGGGCTCCCCGATACGCAGTATTTT
TRBJ2-3	NA	TRBV4-2	NA	CASSFGQGGTQYF	TGTGCCAGCAGCTTCGGACAGGGAGGGACGCAGTATTTT
TRBJ2-5	few	TRBV4-2	TRBD1	CASSLQSTGAQTQYF	TGTGCCAGCAGCCTACAATCGACAGGGGCACAGACCCAGTACTTC
TRBJ2-1	once	TRBV11-3	NA	CASSYSWAVDNEQFF	TGTGCCAGCAGCTATTCCTGGGCAGTCGACAATGAGCAGTTCTTC
TRBJ2-1	once	TRBV5-1	TRBD2	CASSFSGDYRNEQFF	TGCGCCAGCAGCTTTAGCGGGGATTATAGGAATGAGCAGTTCTTC
TRBJ2-5	NA	TRBV10-3	NA	CAISAGTGYQETQYF	TGTGCCATCAGTGCGGGAACGGGGTACCAAGAGACCCAGTACTTC
TRBJ1-1	NA	TRBV2	NA	CASTQLRENTEAFF	TGTGCCAGCACTCAGCTAAGGGAGAACACTGAAGCTTTCTTT
TRBJ1-5	NA	TRBV7-2	TRBD1	CASSPSGGRGNQPQHF	TGTGCCAGCAGCCCCTCAGGGGGCAGGGGCAATCAGCCCCAGCATTTT
TRBJ2-5	NA	TRBV5-1	NA	CASSLGVDPTSETQYF	TGCGCCAGCAGCTTGGGAGTGGATCCTACTTCGGAGACCCAGTACTTC
TRBJ1-2	once	TRBV6-1	NA	CASSVSWYGYTF	TGTGCCAGCAGTGTTTCCTGGTATGGCTACACCTTC
TRBJ1-1	NA	TRBV5-8	NA	CASSSDGIPAEAFF	TGTGCCAGCAGTTCGGACGGGATTCCCGCTGAAGCTTTCTTT
TRBJ1-6	NA	TRBV10-3	NA	CASTQGFSNSPLHF	TGTGCCAGCACACAGGGTTTTAGTAATTCACCCCTCCACTTT
TRBJ1-5	NA	TRBV2	NA	CASSTKGPQPQHF	TGTGCCAGCAGCACCAAGGGGCCTCAGCCCCAGCATTTT
TRBJ1-2	NA	TRBV4-2	NA	CASSLGVGAKLYGYTF	TGTGCCAGCAGCCTGGGGGTTGGGGCTAAATTGTATGGCTACACCTTC
TRBJ2-5	NA	TRBV15	NA	CATSRAPGRQETQYF	TGTGCCACCAGCAGAGCGCCAGGGCGACAAGAGACCCAGTACTTC
TRBJ1-2	NA	TRBV11-2	NA	CASSLVAGGYGYTF	TGTGCCAGCAGCTTAGTGGCGGGCGGCTATGGCTACACCTTC
TRBJ2-5	NA	TRBV2	TRBD2	CASSEWTSGGVGRETQYF	TGTGCCAGCAGTGAATGGACTAGCGGGGGGGTGGGACGAGAGACCCAGTACTTC
TRBJ2-7	once	TRBV11-3	NA	CASSSHRVSDEQYF	TGTGCCAGCAGCTCGCACAGGGTTTCGGACGAGCAGTACTTC
TRBJ1-1	few	TRBV10-3	NA	CAISGSGQFRSEAFF	TGTGCCATCAGTGGATCCGGACAGTTTAGGTCTGAAGCTTTCTTT
TRBJ1-2	NA	TRBV5-1	TRBD1	CASSLGQGALGYGYTF	TGCGCCAGCAGCTTGGGACAGGGGGCTCTTGGCTATGGCTACACCTTC
TRBJ2-5	NA	TRBV18	NA	CASSPPSSETQYF	TGTGCCAGCTCACCACCAAGTTCCGAGACCCAGTACTTC
TRBJ1-4	NA	TRBV5-1	NA	CASSSSPGEGEKLFF	TGCGCCAGCAGCTCGAGCCCAGGGGAGGGGGAAAAACTGTTTTTT
TRBJ1-1	NA	TRBV6-1	NA	CASSELPWLYTEAFF	TGTGCCAGCAGTGAATTACCGTGGTTGTACACTGAAGCTTTCTTT
TRBJ1-6	NA	TRBV14	NA	CASSQGVTALHF	TGTGCCAGCAGCCAGGGGGTAACGGCCCTCCACTTT
TRBJ2-7	NA	TRBV28	NA	CASSFRLTAYEQYF	TGTGCCAGCAGTTTTCGCCTGACAGCCTACGAGCAGTACTTC
TRBJ2-6	NA	TRBV9	NA	CASSAISGANVLTF	TGTGCCAGCAGCGCCATCTCTGGGGCCAACGTCCTGACTTTC
TRBJ2-1	once	TRBV5-1	NA	CASSLLTAEGNNEQFF	TGCGCCAGCAGCTTACTGACTGCGGAGGGAAACAATGAGCAGTTCTTC